This entry features one TCR beta chain sequence. Antigen unknown. This specimen comes from a study of CD8+ T cells in alopecia areata. TCR sequencing used cDNA made by reverse transcription of extracted RNA. The table came from immunoSEQ multiplex PCR; TCRdb's copy has only in-frame clones and leaves some out. The sample includes some 120,000 clones, about 50% of them seen just once. The sorting of PBMCs gave CD4+ and CD8+ T cells. Trimming left V 3 bases short and J 7 bases short, with 9 bases between. The CDR3 has 12 residues. Germline values: CDR1 MNHEY, CDR2 SMNVEV (reference sequence). Study outcomes and limitations: Lesional scalp, especially alopecia totalis/universalis, showed higher clonality than normal scalp. Compared with mice, patients displayed less clear TCR sharing, possibly for HLA-related reasons.

Sequenced input: NKG2D-low CD8+ T cells sorted from blood. The TCR comes from a human donor with alopecia areata. The rearrangement uses TRBV27 and TRBJ1-1; D is perhaps TRBD1 (5 bases). In DNA form, the CDR3 reads TGTGCCAGCAGTTTTTTCGGGGGTGAAGCTTTCTTT. Translated: CASSFFGGEAFF.